Detailed here is one T cell receptor beta chain. The entry originates in a study of blood T cell repertoires in COVID-19. Across the whole study: Samples taken during acute and convalescent COVID-19 were collected in the United States, Italy and Spain. Sample material is recorded as cDNA or gDNA derived from T cells, B-cell-depleted T cells, or PBMCs.

Methods used by the authors: Reference gene primer amplification yielded estimated nucleated cell counts. This table comes from immunoSEQ multiplex PCR, and its TCRdb copy is limited to in-frame clones, with some not included. That table furnishes V, J and clone size, whereas the DNA furnished D and trimming. The table records 240,000 or so clones, about four fifths of them present only once. V trimming: 7 bases; J trimming: 0 bases; junction bases outside the gene matches: 5. This CDR3 region has 15 residues. Germline V gene data show CDR1 as SNHLY and CDR2 as FYNNEI. The sequence came from a woman older than 75 with acute or convalescent COVID-19. The sample consisted of peripheral blood. This chain connects TRBV2 to TRBJ1-4, with 7 bases aligning to TRBD1. DNA of the CDR3: TGTGCCAGCACCATTCAGGGGGCAACTAATGAAAAACTGTTTTTT. Amino acids: CASTIQGATNEKLFF.